The 18 T cell receptor beta chains reported below all come from one sample, sequenced in a study of T cells in Graves' hyperthyroidism and ophthalmopathy. Amplification of TCR beta CDR3 regions was performed using RNA transcripts as template. The HTBI set primed first-round TCR CDR3 RT-PCR. Via MiXCR, TCRdb re-called the multiplex PCR reads, giving one row per CDR3 protein. The table records some 770,000 distinct CDR3 sequences, about 15% of them present only once. Material for sequencing was blood. Receptors were obtained from a man aged 18 to 35 with Graves' hyperthyroidism.

The rearrangement links TRBV4-3 to TRBJ2-1; 7 bases line up with TRBD1. Germline assignment: CDR1 LGHNA and CDR2 YSLEER. The V segment lost 0 bases and the J segment 6 bases; nucleotides outside the gene matches: 2. The CDR3 spans 14 residues. CDR3 region: CASSQEQGTNEQFF. The CDR3 DNA follows: TGCGCCAGCAGCCAAGAACAGGGGACCAATGAGCAGTTCTTC.

There are a few counts of this clonotype. The CDR3 nucleotides read TGTGCCAGCAGCCTGACAGGGGGCGGTTATTCACCCCTCCACTTT. It codes for CASSLTGGGYSPLHF. J is TRBJ1-6 and V is TRBV11-2, with 10 nucleotides matching TRBD1. CDR1 and CDR2 (germline): SGHAT, FQNNGV. This CDR3 is 15 amino acids long. With 5 bases clipped from V and 8 bases from J, the junction kept 6 bases outside the gene matches.

This clonotype occurred a few times. The chain uses TRBV7-2 and TRBJ1-4; unclear D gene. CDR3 length: 17 amino acids. Trimming took off 0 bases at V and 7 bases at J, with 18 bases between the two ends. Germline V gene sequence: CDR1 SGHTA, CDR2 FQGNSA. The CDR3 region is CASSLAWTPQWAEKLFF. CDR3 in DNA: TGTGCCAGCAGCTTAGCGTGGACGCCCCAGTGGGCTGAAAAACTGTTTTTT.

This clonotype has only a few counts. CDR3 residues: CASSSRREIHNEQFF. DNA for the CDR3: TGTGCCAGCAGTTCCAGGAGGGAGATACACAATGAGCAGTTCTTC. The chain combines TRBV6-5 with TRBJ2-1; maybe TRBD2 (6 bases). The V end lost 4 bases, the J end lost 5 bases, and 15 bases lay between the germline ends. This CDR3 has 15 amino acids. Germline V CDR1 and CDR2: MNHEY, SVGAGI.

CDR3 amino acids: CSARPGLAGLSSLGEQYF. The CDR3 DNA sequence: TGCAGTGCTAGACCGGGACTAGCGGGTCTTTCTTCCCTCGGCGAGCAGTACTTC. The chain carries TRBV20-1 and TRBJ2-7, with 12 bases matching TRBD2. Germline lookup yields CDR1 DFQATT and CDR2 SNEGSKA (reference sequence). Trimming removed 2 bases from V and 6 bases from J; junction bases left unmatched: 17. CDR3 size: 18 residues.

This rearrangement joins TRBV6-1 to TRBJ1-1; D not certain. Per the germline V gene, CDR1 is MNHNS and CDR2 is SASEGT. Trimming left V 5 bases short and J 2 bases short, with 12 bases between. CDR3 length: 14 residues. This CDR3 reads CASSPSGENTEAFF. The CDR3 DNA sequence: TGTGCCAGCAGTCCCAGCGGTGAAAACACTGAAGCTTTCTTT.

The table lists this clonotype with a few counts. The rearrangement joins TRBV9 to TRBJ1-6, with D possibly matching TRBD1 (6 bases). CDR1 and CDR2 (germline): SGDLS, YYNGEE. The CDR3 totals 14 residues. V lost 3 bases to trimming and J lost 6 bases, with 10 bases between them. CDR3 coding DNA: TGTGCCAGCAGCGGTCGGGGGGCTAATTCACCCCTCCACTTT. Protein: CASSGRGANSPLHF.

Ten or more counts support this clonotype. This chain links TRBV2 with TRBJ2-7, with D perhaps matching TRBD1 or TRBD2 (7 bases each). Germline lookup yields CDR1 SNHLY and CDR2 FYNNEI. V lost 2 bases and J 5 bases, leaving 16 bases between the germline ends. The CDR3 spans 15 residues. CDR3 nucleotide sequence: TGTGCCAGCAGTGAAAGGACGACAGGGAGGGACGAGCAGTACTTC. Translating gives CASSERTTGRDEQYF.

This clonotype was counted ten times or more. The gene calls are TRBV7-2 and TRBJ2-3, with TRBD2 identical over 10 bases. Trimming took 5 bases from V and 2 from J; bases not matched to a gene: 10. Looked up from germline, CDR1 is SGHTA and CDR2 is FQGNSA. The CDR3 has 17 residues. CDR3 region: CASSHPTSGYDTDTQYF. The CDR3 nucleotides are TGTGCCAGCAGCCATCCGACTAGCGGGTACGACACAGATACGCAGTATTTT.

This clonotype has more than one count but fewer than ten. The V gene is TRBV28, the J gene TRBJ1-1, with D maybe TRBD1 (5 bases). The V gene's germline CDR1 is MDHEN and CDR2 SYDVKM. The CDR3 extends over 16 amino acids. V lost 5 bases, J lost 2 bases, and 18 bases lay in between. This CDR3 is CASSIPGLTKNTEAFF. CDR3 sequence (DNA): TGTGCCAGCAGTATCCCGGGACTAACTAAAAACACTGAAGCTTTCTTT.

The J gene is TRBJ2-2, the V gene TRBV4-1; a weak D match, TRBD2 (7 bases). Germline V CDR1 and CDR2: MGHRA, YSYEKL. The CDR3 runs to 15 residues. With 4 bases removed from V and 3 bases from J, the gap between germline ends came to 12 bases. The CDR3 reads CASSPRGRDTGELFF. The CDR3 DNA follows: TGCGCCAGCAGCCCTAGGGGGAGGGACACCGGGGAGCTGTTTTTT.

This clonotype turned up a few times. The chain has TRBV10-3 and TRBJ1-2; 8 nucleotides agree with TRBD1. This CDR3 comprises 17 residues. The junction had 11 bases not matched to a gene; V was cut back by 3 bases and J by 2 bases. In germline, CDR1 is ENHRY, CDR2 SYGVKD. CDR3 in DNA: TGTGCCATCAGTGACCTAGGGCAGGGGGCGTCGAACTATGGCTACACCTTC. Translated, it gives CAISDLGQGASNYGYTF.

This clonotype was counted many times. V is TRBV11-3 and J is TRBJ1-1; the D is unclear. V was clipped by 4 bases and J by 1 base, with 13 bases between them. There are 15 residues in the CDR3. Germline V gene data show CDR1 as SGHNT and CDR2 as YENEEA. The CDR3 sequence: CASSSGRARNTEAFF. The CDR3 nucleotides are TGTGCCAGCAGCTCCGGAAGGGCGAGGAACACTGAAGCTTTCTTT.

This chain joins TRBV5-5 and TRBJ2-2; D perhaps matches TRBD2 (5 bases). The CDR3 consists of 15 residues. V was shortened by 4 bases and J by 4 bases, with 14 bases between the two germline ends. Germline values: CDR1 SGHKS, CDR2 YYEKEE (reference sequence). CDR3 coding DNA: TGTGCCAGCAGCATCTGGGATGAGGGCACCGGGGAGCTGTTTTTT. Translating gives CASSIWDEGTGELFF.

A few counts support this clonotype. The J gene is TRBJ2-3, the V gene TRBV15; TRBD2 matches 11 bases. With V trimmed by 0 bases and J by 5 bases, 7 bases remained unmatched. This CDR3 spans 17 amino acids. Germline V gives CDR1 LNHNV, CDR2 YYDKDF (reference sequence). The CDR3 DNA reads as TGTGCCACCAGCAGAGATCCACTAGCGGGAGCGGGAGATACGCAGTATTTT. This encodes CATSRDPLAGAGDTQYF.

This clonotype occurred many times. The chain employs TRBV4-2 and TRBJ2-5; D unclear. In germline, CDR1 is LGHNA, CDR2 YNFKEQ. The CDR3 has 13 amino acids. V was pared by 0 bases and J by 3 bases, with 5 bases between. The CDR3: CASSQETEETQYF. The CDR3 nucleotides are TGTGCCAGCAGCCAAGAGACGGAAGAGACCCAGTACTTC.

This clonotype was counted many times. The rearrangement uses TRBV6-1 and TRBJ2-1; D possibly uses TRBD1 or TRBD2 (5 bases each). Trimming stripped 5 bases from V and 3 bases from J, with 14 bases between. Germline CDR1 MNHNS, CDR2 SASEGT. The CDR3 consists of 15 residues. This CDR3 is CASSPPGAVYNEQFF. CDR3 nucleotide sequence: TGTGCCAGCAGTCCGCCCGGGGCAGTCTACAATGAGCAGTTCTTC.

This chain uses TRBV12-3 or TRBV12-4 with TRBJ2-4; 9 nucleotides match TRBD1. There are 16 residues in the CDR3. V shed 1 base, J shed 8 bases, and the junction held 9 bases outside the gene matches. The CDR3 is CASSLGDRASGDIQYF. Written as DNA, the CDR3 is TGTGCCAGCAGTTTAGGGGACAGGGCGTCGGGAGACATTCAGTACTTC.